This T cell receptor (beta chain) was sequenced for a study of STAT5B mutations in CD4+ large granular lymphocyte leukemia. Germline V gene lookup returns CDR1 MNHEY and CDR2 SMNVEV (reference sequence). This CDR3 has 14 amino acids. Trimming cost V 3 bases and J 9 bases, with 18 bases left between them. The protocol was immunoSEQ multiplex PCR, while the TCRdb copy is restricted to in-frame clones and leaves out a portion. The table records fewer than 40,000 clones, roughly 78% of them present only once. General study findings and limits: Without putative leukemic clones, patient CD4-sorted repertoires remained more clonal than healthy CD4+ repertoires.

As concerns this clone: The antigen remains undetermined.

The sequenced sample was CD4+ T cells from blood buffy coats. This clonotype originated in a human donor in good health. The genes are TRBV27 and TRBJ2-7; D is perhaps TRBD2 (6 bases). CDR3 region: CASSFFDGGVLQYF. The CDR3 DNA reads as TGTGCCAGCAGTTTCTTCGATGGAGGGGTCTTGCAGTACTTC.